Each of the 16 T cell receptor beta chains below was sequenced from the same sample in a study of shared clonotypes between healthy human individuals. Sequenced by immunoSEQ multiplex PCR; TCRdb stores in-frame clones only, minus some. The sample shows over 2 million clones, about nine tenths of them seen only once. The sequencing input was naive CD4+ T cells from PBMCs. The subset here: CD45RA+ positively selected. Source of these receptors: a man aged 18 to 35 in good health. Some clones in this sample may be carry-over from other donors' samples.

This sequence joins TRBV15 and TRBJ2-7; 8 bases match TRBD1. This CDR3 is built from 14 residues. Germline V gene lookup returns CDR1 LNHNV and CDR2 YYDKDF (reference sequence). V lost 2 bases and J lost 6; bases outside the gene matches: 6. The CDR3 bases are TGTGCCACCAGCAGATTCGGACAGGGTGGCGAGCAGTACTTC. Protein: CATSRFGQGGEQYF.

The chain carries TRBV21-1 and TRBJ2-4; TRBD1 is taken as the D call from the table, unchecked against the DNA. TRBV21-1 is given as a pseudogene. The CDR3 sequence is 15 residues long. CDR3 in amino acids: CASSKRGDSKNIQYF. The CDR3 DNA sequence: TGTGCCAGCAGCAAACGTGGTGACAGCAAAAACATTCAGTACTTC.

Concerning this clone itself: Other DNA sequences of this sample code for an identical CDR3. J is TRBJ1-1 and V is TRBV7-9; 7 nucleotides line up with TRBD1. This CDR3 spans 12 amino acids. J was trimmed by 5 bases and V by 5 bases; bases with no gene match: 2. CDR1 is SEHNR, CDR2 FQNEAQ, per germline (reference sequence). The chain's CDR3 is CASSQGGTEAFF. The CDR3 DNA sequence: TGTGCCAGCAGCCAGGGGGGGACTGAAGCTTTCTTT.

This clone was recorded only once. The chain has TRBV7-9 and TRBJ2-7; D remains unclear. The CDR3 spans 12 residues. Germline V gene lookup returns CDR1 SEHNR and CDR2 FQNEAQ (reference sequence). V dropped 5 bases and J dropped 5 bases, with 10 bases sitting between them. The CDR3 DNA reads TGTGCCAGCAGCCCCCACCCCCACGAGCAGTACTTC. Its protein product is CASSPHPHEQYF.

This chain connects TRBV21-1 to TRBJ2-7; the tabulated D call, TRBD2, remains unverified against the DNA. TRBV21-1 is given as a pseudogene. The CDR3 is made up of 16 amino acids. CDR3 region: CASSKGVASVSYEQYF. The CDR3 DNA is TGTGCCAGCAGCAAAGGCGTGGCTAGCGTCTCCTACGAGCAGTACTTC.

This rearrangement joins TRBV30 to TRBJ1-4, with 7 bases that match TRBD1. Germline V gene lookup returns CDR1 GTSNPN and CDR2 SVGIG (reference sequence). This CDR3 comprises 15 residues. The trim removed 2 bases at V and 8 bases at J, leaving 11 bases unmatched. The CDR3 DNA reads TGTGCCTGGAGTTTACAGGGGCAAGCCCGCGAAAAACTGTTTTTT. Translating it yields CAWSLQGQAREKLFF.

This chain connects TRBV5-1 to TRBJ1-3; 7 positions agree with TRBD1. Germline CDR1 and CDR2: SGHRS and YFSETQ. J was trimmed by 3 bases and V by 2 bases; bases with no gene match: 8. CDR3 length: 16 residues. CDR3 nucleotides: TGCGCCAGCAGCTTAATCGGTCAGGGGGTTGGAAACACCATATATTTT. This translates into CASSLIGQGVGNTIYF.

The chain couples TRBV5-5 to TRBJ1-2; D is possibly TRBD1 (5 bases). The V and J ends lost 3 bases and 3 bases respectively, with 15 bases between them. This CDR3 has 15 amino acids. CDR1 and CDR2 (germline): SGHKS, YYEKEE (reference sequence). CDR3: CASSSGPVMDYGYTF. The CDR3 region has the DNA TGTGCCAGCAGCTCGGGGCCTGTTATGGACTATGGCTACACCTTC.

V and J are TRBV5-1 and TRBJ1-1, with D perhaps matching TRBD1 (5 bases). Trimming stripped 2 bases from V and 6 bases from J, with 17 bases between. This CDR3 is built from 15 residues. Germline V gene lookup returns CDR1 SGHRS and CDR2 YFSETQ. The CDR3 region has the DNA TGCGCCAGCAGCTTAGGGGCATCCCTGGACGCTGAAGCTTTCTTT. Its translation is CASSLGASLDAEAFF.

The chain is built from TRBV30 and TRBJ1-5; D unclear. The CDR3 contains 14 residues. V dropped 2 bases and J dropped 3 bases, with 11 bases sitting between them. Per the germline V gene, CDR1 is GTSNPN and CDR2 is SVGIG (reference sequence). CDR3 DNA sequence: TGTGCCTGGAGTCTAGGCAGCCTCAATCAGCCCCAGCATTTT. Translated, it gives CAWSLGSLNQPQHF.

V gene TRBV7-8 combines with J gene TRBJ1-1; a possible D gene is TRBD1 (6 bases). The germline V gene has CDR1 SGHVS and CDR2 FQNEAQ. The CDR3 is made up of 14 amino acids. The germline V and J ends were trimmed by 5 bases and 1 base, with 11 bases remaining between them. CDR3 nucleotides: TGTGCCAGCAGCCCCGGGACACCGAACACTGAAGCTTTCTTT. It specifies CASSPGTPNTEAFF.

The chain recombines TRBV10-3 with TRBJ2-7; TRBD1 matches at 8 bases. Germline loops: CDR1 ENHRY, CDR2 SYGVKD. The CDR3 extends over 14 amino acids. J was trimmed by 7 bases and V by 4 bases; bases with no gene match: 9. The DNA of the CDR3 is TGTGCCATCAGTGTAAAGACAGGGGCTTTGGAGCAGTACTTC. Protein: CAISVKTGALEQYF.

CDR3 nucleotide sequence: TGCGCCAGCGCCCAGACTAGCGGGAATCCCTACGAGCAGTACTTC. Translation gives CASAQTSGNPYEQYF. This chain connects TRBV5-1 to TRBJ2-7; 11 bases fit TRBD2. The CDR3 extends over 15 amino acids. The trim removed 7 bases at V and 2 bases at J, leaving 8 bases unmatched. Germline V gene lookup returns CDR1 SGHRS and CDR2 YFSETQ.

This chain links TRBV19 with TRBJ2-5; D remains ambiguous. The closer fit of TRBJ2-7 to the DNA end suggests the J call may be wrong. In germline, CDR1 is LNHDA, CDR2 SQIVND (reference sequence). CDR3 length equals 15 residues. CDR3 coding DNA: TGTGCCAGCCCTGCCTTTCGGCCCGATAGGAACGAGCAGTACTTC. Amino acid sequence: CASPAFRPDRNEQYF.

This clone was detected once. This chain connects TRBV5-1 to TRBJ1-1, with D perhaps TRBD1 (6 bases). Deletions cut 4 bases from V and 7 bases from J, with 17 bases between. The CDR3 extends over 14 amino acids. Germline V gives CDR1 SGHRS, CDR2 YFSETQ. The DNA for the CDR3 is TGCGCCAGCAGCCCACAGGGCCCCGGGAATGAAGCTTTCTTT. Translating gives CASSPQGPGNEAFF.

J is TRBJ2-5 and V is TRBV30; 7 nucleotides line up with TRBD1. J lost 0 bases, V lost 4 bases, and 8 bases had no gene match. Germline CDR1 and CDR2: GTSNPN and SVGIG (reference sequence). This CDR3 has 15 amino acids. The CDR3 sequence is CAWKTWDSYQETQYF. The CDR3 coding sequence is TGTGCCTGGAAAACCTGGGACAGCTACCAAGAGACCCAGTACTTC.